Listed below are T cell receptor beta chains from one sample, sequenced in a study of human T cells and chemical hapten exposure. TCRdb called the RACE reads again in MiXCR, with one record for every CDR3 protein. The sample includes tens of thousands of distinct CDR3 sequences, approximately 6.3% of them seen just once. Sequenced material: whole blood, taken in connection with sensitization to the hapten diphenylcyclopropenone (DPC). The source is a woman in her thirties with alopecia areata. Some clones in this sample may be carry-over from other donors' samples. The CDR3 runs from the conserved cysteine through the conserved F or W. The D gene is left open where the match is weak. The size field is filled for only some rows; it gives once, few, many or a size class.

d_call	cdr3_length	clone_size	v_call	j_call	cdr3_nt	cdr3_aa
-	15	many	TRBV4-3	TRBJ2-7	TGCGCCAGCAGCCAAGATCGGGACGGCCCGTACGAGCAGTACTTC	CASSQDRDGPYEQYF
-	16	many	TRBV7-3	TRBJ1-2	TGTGCCAGCAGCTTGTTAGTCTCTGGATTTGGCGCTGGCTACACCTTC	CASSLLVSGFGAGYTF
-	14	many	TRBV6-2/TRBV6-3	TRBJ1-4	TGTGCCAGCAGTTACTCCCGGACTAATGAAAAACTGTTTTTT	CASSYSRTNEKLFF
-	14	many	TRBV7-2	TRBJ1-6	TGTGCCAGCAGGTTAGACAGGCCCAGGTCACCCCTCCACTTT	CASRLDRPRSPLHF
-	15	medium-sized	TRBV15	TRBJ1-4	TGTGCCACCAGCAGCTCCGGTGGAAGTAATGAAAAACTGTTTTTT	CATSSSGGSNEKLFF
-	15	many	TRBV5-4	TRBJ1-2	TGTGCCAGCAGCTTGGCATTGGCAGCTTTGGAGGGCTACACCTTC	CASSLALAALEGYTF
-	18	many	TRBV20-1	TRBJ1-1	TGCAGTGCTAATGGCGGGGGAAGGGTGACAGGCCCACTTAAGTCAGCTTTCTTT	CSANGGGRVTGPLKSAFF
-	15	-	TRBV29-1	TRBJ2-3	TGCAGCGTTTTGGGGTCGCGACATATCACAGATACGCAGTATTTT	CSVLGSRHITDTQYF
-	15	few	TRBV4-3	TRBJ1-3	TGCGCCAGCAGCCAAGATACGACACGCGGAAACACCATATATTTT	CASSQDTTRGNTIYF
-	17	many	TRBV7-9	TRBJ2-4	TGTGCCAGCAGCTTAGAAAGCACAGCCAGAGCCAAAAACATTCAGTACTTC	CASSLESTARAKNIQYF
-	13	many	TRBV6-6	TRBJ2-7	TGTGCCAGCAGCGATTCAGCCTACTACGAGCAGTACTTC	CASSDSAYYEQYF
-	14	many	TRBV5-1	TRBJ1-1	TGCGCCAGCAGCTTCCTGGATAGGGGAACTGAAGCTTTCTTT	CASSFLDRGTEAFF
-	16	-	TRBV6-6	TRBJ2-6	TGTGCCAGCAGTTACGGGTTCGGCTCTGGGGCCAACGTCCTGACTTTC	CASSYGFGSGANVLTF
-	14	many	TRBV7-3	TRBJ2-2	TGTGCCAGCAGCTTAGAACAGTACACCGGGGAGCTGTTTTTT	CASSLEQYTGELFF
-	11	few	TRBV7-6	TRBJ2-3	TGTGCCAGCAGCCTCTTAGATACGCAGTATTTT	CASSLLDTQYF
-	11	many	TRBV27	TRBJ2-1	TGTGCCAGCAGTTTACATGGTGAGCAGTTCTTC	CASSLHGEQFF
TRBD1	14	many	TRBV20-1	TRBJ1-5	TGCAGTGCTAGATGGTCAGGGGGGAATCAGCCCCAGCATTTT	CSARWSGGNQPQHF
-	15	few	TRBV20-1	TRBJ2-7	TGCAGTGCTTCCCGGGCCGGACATTTCTCCTACGAGCAGTACTTC	CSASRAGHFSYEQYF
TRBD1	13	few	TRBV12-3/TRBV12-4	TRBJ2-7	TGTGCCAGCAGTTCGCACACAGGGGCCGAGCAGTACTTC	CASSSHTGAEQYF
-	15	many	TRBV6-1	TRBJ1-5	TGTGCCAGCAGTGGGACGGCAGGCAACAATCAGCCCCAGCATTTT	CASSGTAGNNQPQHF
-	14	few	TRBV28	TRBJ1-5	TGTGCCAGCAGTCCGAATATAGGCAATCAGCCCCAGCATTTT	CASSPNIGNQPQHF
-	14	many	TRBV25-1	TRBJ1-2	TGTGCCAGCAGTGACTCTATCTACGCCTATGGCTACACCTTC	CASSDSIYAYGYTF
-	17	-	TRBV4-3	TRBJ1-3	TGCGCCAGCAGCCAAGATTATCTAAGCGGCTCTGGAAACACCATATATTTT	CASSQDYLSGSGNTIYF
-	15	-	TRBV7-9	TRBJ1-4	TGTGCCAGCAGCTTAGTCTTGGGGCCTAATGAAAAACTGTTTTTT	CASSLVLGPNEKLFF
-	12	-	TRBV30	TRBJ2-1	TGTGCCTGGAGTGTTCGGTGGGATGAGCAGTTCTTC	CAWSVRWDEQFF
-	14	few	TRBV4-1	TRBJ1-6	TGCGCCAGCAGCCAAGGCGGGGAGATGTCACCCCTCCACTTT	CASSQGGEMSPLHF
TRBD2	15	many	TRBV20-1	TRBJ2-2	TGCAGTGCGGGATCTAGCGGGGCGAACACCGGGGAGCTGTTTTTT	CSAGSSGANTGELFF
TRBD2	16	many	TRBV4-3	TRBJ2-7	TGCGCCAGCAGCCAAGAAAGGAGCGGGGTGATCTACGAGCAGTACTTC	CASSQERSGVIYEQYF
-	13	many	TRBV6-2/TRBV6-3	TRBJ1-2	TGTGCCAGCAGTTACCGTCATGATTATGGCTACACCTTC	CASSYRHDYGYTF
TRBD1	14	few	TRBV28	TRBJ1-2	TGTGCCAGCAGTATGACAGGGGAGTTCGGTGGCTACACCTTC	CASSMTGEFGGYTF
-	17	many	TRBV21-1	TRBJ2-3	TGTGCCAGCAGCAAAGAGGGACTCAATGATCCCACAGATACGCAGTATTTT	CASSKEGLNDPTDTQYF
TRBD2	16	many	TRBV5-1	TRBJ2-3	TGCGCCAGCAGCTTGGCCCCTAGCGGGGGCTCGGATACGCAGTATTTT	CASSLAPSGGSDTQYF
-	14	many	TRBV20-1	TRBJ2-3	TGCAGTCCTTCTCGACATACAGGCACAGATACGCAGTATTTT	CSPSRHTGTDTQYF
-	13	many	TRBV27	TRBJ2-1	TGTGCCAGCAGTTTATCAGAGTTTAATGAGCAGTTCTTC	CASSLSEFNEQFF
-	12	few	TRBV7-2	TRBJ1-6	TGTGCCAGCAGCTTATTTGATTCACCCCTCCACTTT	CASSLFDSPLHF
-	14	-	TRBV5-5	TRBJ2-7	TGTGCCAGCAGCTTGGGGGACACCACCTACGAGCAGTACTTC	CASSLGDTTYEQYF
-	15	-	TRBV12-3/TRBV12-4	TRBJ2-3	TGTGCCAGCAGTTCGCCGCCTATTCGTACAGATACGCAGTATTTT	CASSSPPIRTDTQYF
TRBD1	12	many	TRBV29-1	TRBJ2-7	TGCAGTGCGGACCGTCCAGGGGGCGAGCAGTACTTC	CSADRPGGEQYF
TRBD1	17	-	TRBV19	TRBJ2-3	TGTGCCAGTAGGAAAGGGGGCGGTAGGGCGTCCACAGATACGCAGTATTTT	CASRKGGGRASTDTQYF
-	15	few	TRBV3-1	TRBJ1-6	TGTGCCAGCAGCCAAGGGGCCGGAAATAATTCACCCCTCCACTTT	CASSQGAGNNSPLHF
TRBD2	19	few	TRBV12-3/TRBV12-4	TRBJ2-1	TGTGCCAGCAGCACGACAGGGCTAGCGGGGGGCCCAGCAACCTCACGGCAGTTCTTC	CASSTTGLAGGPATSRQFF
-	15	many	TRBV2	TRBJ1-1	TGTGCCAGCAGTGGTTCAGGGAGGTTGAACACTGAAGCTTTCTTT	CASSGSGRLNTEAFF
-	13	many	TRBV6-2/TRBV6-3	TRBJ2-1	TGTGCCAGCAGTTCCGAACAGCTCAATGAGCAGTTCTTC	CASSSEQLNEQFF
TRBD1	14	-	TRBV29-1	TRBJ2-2	TGCAGCGCTCAGACAGGGAATATGGCCGGGGAGCTGTTTTTT	CSAQTGNMAGELFF